A single sample gave rise to the 22 T cell receptor beta chains below, sequenced in a study of response to subunit inactivated influenza vaccine (dated by TCRdb to 2017 to 2018). Library creation used RT-PCR. The run used an Illumina HiSeq 2500. TCRdb cleaned the public reads at Q25 with fastp, built clones with MiXCR and kept in-frame beta chains. Identical CDR3 proteins give one entry, which carries the most common genes and DNA. The sample table contains approximately 730,000 distinct CDR3 sequences; only one count was recorded for around 13% of them. Of the sample, approximately 7% is held by the ten largest clones. Sequencing was performed on PBMCs from blood, taken roughly 15 days before vaccination. The receptors shown here come from a man in his fifties who received an inactivated influenza vaccine. Donor details come from another sample of the same person, matched by shared clones.

This clonotype was counted many times. This chain joins TRBV29-1 and TRBJ2-2, with D perhaps matching TRBD2 (5 bases). CDR1 and CDR2 (germline): SQVTM, ANQGSEA. CDR3 length: 11 residues. V was pared by 7 bases and J by 16 bases, with 19 bases between. In nucleotides, the CDR3 is TGCAGCGCTGATTTGCAAGGGAGTAGGTTTTTT. Its protein product is CSADLQGSRFF.

J is TRBJ2-1 and V is TRBV11-2, with 9 bases identical to TRBD2. V trimming: 0 bases; J trimming: 1 base; junction bases outside the gene matches: 10. The CDR3 totals 19 residues. Germline lookup yields CDR1 SGHAT and CDR2 FQNNGV. CDR3 sequence reads: CASSLESSGRIGSYNEQFF. DNA for the CDR3: TGTGCCAGCAGCTTAGAATCGAGCGGGAGGATCGGATCCTACAATGAGCAGTTCTTC.

The J gene is TRBJ2-3, the V gene TRBV4-2; perhaps TRBD2 as D (5 bases). Trimming took 3 bases from V and 2 from J, leaving 18 bases between them. The CDR3 extends over 17 amino acids. Germline CDR1 reads LGHNA; CDR2 reads YNFKEQ. CDR3 region: CASSHVIDYLATDTQYF. In nucleotides, the CDR3 is TGTGCCAGCAGCCACGTTATCGACTACCTGGCCACAGATACGCAGTATTTT.

In this sample, this clonotype turned up a few times. This chain uses TRBV12-3 or TRBV12-4 with TRBJ1-3; no definite D call. Trimming left V 3 bases short and J 1 base short, with 7 bases between. The CDR3 is made up of 14 amino acids. The CDR3 spells CASSFHGSGNTIYF. The CDR3 DNA reads TGTGCCAGCAGTTTTCACGGATCTGGAAACACCATATATTTT.

The chain links TRBV12-3 or TRBV12-4 to TRBJ2-1; no clear D gene. The CDR3 sequence is 15 residues long. V was shortened by 7 bases and J by 5 bases, with 18 bases between the two germline ends. DNA for the CDR3: TGTGCCAGCAAGCCCCACGTCCTCGCAGACAATGAGCAGTTCTTC. Its protein product is CASKPHVLADNEQFF.

This clonotype appeared many times. This chain's CDR3 is CSVVRETQYF. For the CDR3, the DNA is TGCAGCGTTGTCCGGGAGACCCAGTACTTC. The chain has TRBV29-1 and TRBJ2-5; D is undetermined. This CDR3 region has 10 residues. Trimming shortened V by 4 bases and J by 5 bases, and 5 bases separated the two germline ends. Germline V gene data show CDR1 as SQVTM and CDR2 as ANQGSEA.

This clonotype was observed a few times. In nucleotides, the CDR3 is TGTGCCAGCAGCTCGAGACAGGGCCTCCTTTATGGCTACACCTTC. It codes for CASSSRQGLLYGYTF. This chain joins TRBV7-2 and TRBJ1-2; TRBD1 aligns across 7 bases. The germline V gene has CDR1 SGHTA and CDR2 FQGNSA. The CDR3 spans 15 residues. Trimming at V came to 4 bases and at J to 5 bases, leaving 10 bases not matched to a gene. The full variable domain, rest sourced from reference TRBV7-2 and TRBJ1-2, is GAGVSQSPSNKVTEKGKDVELRCDPISGHTALYWYRQSLGQGLEFLIYFQGNSAPDKSGLPSDRFSAERTGGSVSTLTIQRTQQEDSAVYLCASSSRQGLLYGYTFGSGTRLTVV.

This clonotype was recorded a few times. The chain joins TRBV29-1 to TRBJ2-7; 8 bases map to TRBD1. V shed 4 bases, J shed 5 bases, and the junction held 7 bases outside the gene matches. The length of the CDR3 is 13 residues. Germline values: CDR1 SQVTM, CDR2 ANQGSEA. The CDR3 nucleotides are TGCAGCGTTGCCGGGACAGGCTATAACGAGCAGTACTTC. Residues: CSVAGTGYNEQYF.

This clonotype has ten or more counts. The chain uses TRBV4-3 and TRBJ2-1; 9 bases match TRBD1. The CDR3 is 16 residues long. V lost 1 base and J lost 8; bases outside the gene matches: 9. Germline V gives CDR1 LGHNA, CDR2 YSLEER. CDR3: CASSQGPQGARDEQFF. CDR3 in DNA: TGCGCCAGCAGCCAAGGTCCACAGGGGGCGCGGGATGAGCAGTTCTTC.

The chain couples TRBV2 to TRBJ2-3; TRBD1 matches at 11 bases. The CDR3 is 17 amino acids. Germline assignment: CDR1 SNHLY and CDR2 FYNNEI. The V and J ends lost 8 bases and 4 bases, in that order; junction bases with no gene match: 14. The CDR3 is CASVEVPGTGGPDTQYF. Written as DNA, the CDR3 is TGTGCCAGCGTCGAGGTACCAGGGACAGGGGGGCCAGATACGCAGTATTTT.

This clonotype was picked up many times. The CDR3 is CASKPSSGANVLTF. The CDR3, as DNA: TGTGCCAGCAAGCCTAGCTCTGGGGCCAACGTCCTGACTTTC. The J gene is TRBJ2-6, the V gene TRBV12-3 or TRBV12-4; D remains unclear. The V end was cut by 7 bases, the J end by 0 bases, with 7 bases between. This CDR3 is built from 14 residues.

The sample holds many counts of this clonotype. The chain joins TRBV7-9 to TRBJ2-5; 8 positions agree with TRBD2. V was clipped by 4 bases and J by 3 bases; unmatched bases: 4. CDR3 length: 14 residues. The germline V gene has CDR1 SEHNR and CDR2 FQNEAQ (reference sequence). The CDR3 is CASSYPAGEETQYF. CDR3 nucleotides: TGTGCCAGCAGCTACCCAGCGGGGGAAGAGACCCAGTACTTC.

V usage is TRBV29-1 and J usage is TRBJ2-7; TRBD1 might be the D (7 bases). The V and J ends lost 3 bases and 2 bases respectively, with 11 bases between them. The CDR3 runs 13 residues. Germline V gene lookup returns CDR1 SQVTM and CDR2 ANQGSEA. The CDR3 is CSVESGGTYEQYF. The CDR3 DNA follows: TGCAGCGTTGAGTCAGGGGGGACCTACGAGCAGTACTTC.

This clonotype was seen at least ten times. V gene TRBV29-1 combines with J gene TRBJ2-3; 13 bases align to TRBD2. Losses at the gene ends were 7 bases for V and 2 bases for J; bases not matched to a gene: 9. Looked up from germline, CDR1 is SQVTM and CDR2 is ANQGSEA. This CDR3 spans 16 amino acids. For the CDR3, the DNA is TGCAGCGCCGCAATGACTAGCGGGGGGACCACAGATACGCAGTATTTT. Protein: CSAAMTSGGTTDTQYF.

This clonotype was seen ten or more times. The chain carries TRBV5-1 and TRBJ1-1; 7 bases are a match to TRBD1. The germline gives CDR1 SGHRS, CDR2 YFSETQ. J gave up 5 bases and V 4 bases, and 5 bases lay outside the gene matches. This CDR3 is 13 amino acids long. The CDR3 region has the DNA TGCGCCAGCAGCCCAGGGGGAAGGACTGAAGCTTTCTTT. This codes for CASSPGGRTEAFF.

The sample holds a few counts of this clonotype. V usage is TRBV9 and J usage is TRBJ2-5; 8 bases are shared with TRBD1. This CDR3 comprises 20 residues. After removal of 3 bases from V and 2 bases from J, the junction contained 21 bases not matched to a gene. Germline CDR1 and CDR2: SGDLS and YYNGEE. The CDR3 loop is CASSAPRQGQRGIIQETQYF. For the CDR3, the DNA is TGTGCCAGCAGCGCGCCCCGACAGGGGCAAAGGGGTATCATACAAGAGACCCAGTACTTC.

The chain links TRBV30 to TRBJ1-3; D call uncertain. CDR3 size: 13 residues. V was clipped by 2 bases and J by 4 bases, with 9 bases between them. CDR1 and CDR2 from the germline V gene are GTSNPN and SVGIG (reference sequence). As DNA, the CDR3 is TGTGCCTGGAGTAGGTTGGTGGGAAACACCATATATTTT. This encodes CAWSRLVGNTIYF.

This clonotype was seen a few times. The chain recombines TRBV12-3 or TRBV12-4 with TRBJ2-3; D tentatively reads TRBD1 or TRBD2 (5 bases each). CDR3 length: 15 amino acids. V was trimmed by 5 bases and J by 4 bases, leaving 16 bases between them. This chain's CDR3 is CASSLEGRGADTQYF. The DNA of the CDR3 is TGTGCCAGCAGTCTCGAGGGAAGGGGTGCAGATACGCAGTATTTT.

The V call is TRBV12-3 or TRBV12-4, the J call TRBJ1-5; the match to TRBD1 covers 7 bases. There are 16 residues in the CDR3. Trimming cost V 1 base and J 3 bases; bases outside gene matches: 6. DNA for the CDR3: TGTGCCAGCAGTTTAGAGGGCAGGGGGTACAATCAGCCCCAGCATTTT. Translation gives CASSLEGRGYNQPQHF.

This clonotype was picked up many times. The chain couples TRBV12-3 or TRBV12-4 to TRBJ2-7; 7 bases fit TRBD2. The V segment lost 6 bases and the J segment 2 bases; nucleotides outside the gene matches: 7. CDR3 length: 14 amino acids. CDR3 in amino acids: CASSSPGGTYEQYF. The DNA of the CDR3 is TGTGCCAGCAGCTCACCGGGAGGAACCTACGAGCAGTACTTC.

About this clonotype: This likely comes from a read error, as the CDR3 has no conserved phenylalanine or tryptophan at its end. This chain uses TRBV11-3 with TRBJ2-3; no reliable D call. Germline V lookup: CDR1 SGHNT, CDR2 YENEEA. V was cut by 1 base and J by 8 bases, with 7 bases left in between. The CDR3 has 12 residues. CDR3 in amino acids: CASSLGRSTQYL. The DNA of the CDR3 is TGTGCCAGCAGCTTAGGACGGAGTACGCAGTATCTT.

This clonotype turned up a few times. The chain is built from TRBV5-1 and TRBJ1-6; D is perhaps TRBD1 (6 bases). The ends were cut back, 5 bases at V and 0 bases at J, with 12 bases in the middle. Germline CDR1 is SGHRS and CDR2 is YFSETQ. CDR3 size: 16 residues. The DNA for the CDR3 is TGCGCCAGCAGTCGGACAGCCAACTCCTATAATTCACCCCTCCACTTT. Protein product: CASSRTANSYNSPLHF. Together with reference TRBV5-1 and TRBJ1-6, the CDR3 gives the full variable domain: KAGVTQTPRYLIKTRGQQVTLSCSPISGHRSVSWYQQTPGQGLQFLFEYFSETQRNKGNFPGRFSGRQFSNSRSEMNVSTLELGDSALYLCASSRTANSYNSPLHFGNGTRLTVT.